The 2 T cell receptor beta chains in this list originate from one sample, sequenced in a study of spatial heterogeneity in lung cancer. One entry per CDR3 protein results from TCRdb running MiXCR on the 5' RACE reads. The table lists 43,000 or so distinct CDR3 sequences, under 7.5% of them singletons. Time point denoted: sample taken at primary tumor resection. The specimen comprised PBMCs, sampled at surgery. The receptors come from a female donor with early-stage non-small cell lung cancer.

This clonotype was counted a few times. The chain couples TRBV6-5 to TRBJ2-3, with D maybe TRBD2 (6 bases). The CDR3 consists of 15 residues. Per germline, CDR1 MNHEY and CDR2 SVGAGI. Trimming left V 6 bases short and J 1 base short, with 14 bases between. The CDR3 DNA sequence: TGTGCCAGCAGCCGCCTAGGGACTGGCACAGATACGCAGTATTTT. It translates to CASSRLGTGTDTQYF.

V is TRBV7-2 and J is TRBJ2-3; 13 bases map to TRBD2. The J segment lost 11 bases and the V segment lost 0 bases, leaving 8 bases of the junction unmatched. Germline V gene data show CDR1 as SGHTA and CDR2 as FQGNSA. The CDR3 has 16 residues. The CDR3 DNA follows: TGTGCCAGCAGCTTAGCCGGGACTAGCGGGGAAAAGGGGCAGTATTTT. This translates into CASSLAGTSGEKGQYF.